One and the same sample provided the 30 T cell receptor beta chains below, sequenced in a study of T cell responses to AZD1222 COVID-19 vaccine. The method was immunoSEQ multiplex PCR; TCRdb's version includes in-frame clones alone and lacks a portion of them. Of more than 85,000 clones in the sample, about nine tenths were seen once. This material consisted of peripheral blood, taken on day 0 of AZD1222 vaccination. The receptors originated from an adult in good health.

As DNA, the CDR3 is TGTGCCAGCAGCTTGATGCCGGGACAGGGGCAAGAGACCCAGTACTTC. Translation: CASSLMPGQGQETQYF. This chain connects TRBV5-5 to TRBJ2-5; 10 bases agree with TRBD1. V was pared by 1 base and J by 2 bases, with 5 bases of the junction left unmatched. This CDR3 is 16 amino acids long. Germline loops: CDR1 SGHKS, CDR2 YYEKEE (reference sequence).

V gene TRBV5-1 combines with J gene TRBJ2-3; either TRBD1 or TRBD2 may supply D (5 bases each). Germline V gene lookup returns CDR1 SGHRS and CDR2 YFSETQ. V lost 0 bases, J lost 4 bases, and 9 bases lay in between. The CDR3 has 14 amino acids. The chain's CDR3 is CASSLGGMADTQYF. Written as DNA, the CDR3 is TGCGCCAGCAGCTTGGGGGGGATGGCAGATACGCAGTATTTT.

This chain joins TRBV7-2 and TRBJ1-2; D is ambiguous. Per the germline V gene, CDR1 is SGHTA and CDR2 is FQGNSA. The CDR3 loop spans 11 amino acids. V was trimmed by 4 bases and J by 4 bases, leaving 4 bases between them. The CDR3: CASSSFYGYTF. The CDR3 region has the DNA TGTGCCAGCAGCTCCTTCTATGGCTACACCTTC.

The J gene is TRBJ2-3, the V gene TRBV11-3, with D possibly called TRBD1 or TRBD2 (6 bases each). Looked up from germline, CDR1 is SGHNT and CDR2 is YENEEA. V lost 1 base and J lost 3, with 11 bases in between. The CDR3 loop spans 15 amino acids. CDR3 DNA: TGTGCCAGCAGCTTAGGAGTAGGGGGGACAGATACGCAGTATTTT. Translation: CASSLGVGGTDTQYF.

This clone was seen a single time. The chain combines TRBV27 with TRBJ1-1; the D gene is possibly TRBD1 (5 bases). Trimming took off 6 bases at V and 5 bases at J, with 19 bases between the two ends. The germline CDR1 and CDR2 sequences are MNHEY and SMNVEV (reference sequence). The CDR3 extends over 15 amino acids. CDR3 bases: TGTGCCAGCAGGCCGTTCGCCTGGGGGAATACTGAAGCTTTCTTT. This gives the protein CASRPFAWGNTEAFF.

This chain joins TRBV19 and TRBJ2-4, with D maybe TRBD2 (5 bases). CDR1 and CDR2 (germline): LNHDA, SQIVND (reference sequence). The CDR3 sequence is 14 residues long. Between the trimmed V and J ends, which lost 7 bases and 3 bases, there was a span of 13 bases. CDR3 sequence reads: CASTPGSHKNIQYF. The CDR3 DNA is TGTGCCAGTACCCCGGGGTCTCACAAAAACATTCAGTACTTC.

This clone was counted a single time. The chain has TRBV28 and TRBJ2-7; D is tentatively TRBD1 or TRBD2 (5 bases each). Trimming removed 2 bases from V and 9 bases from J, with 11 bases in between. CDR1 MDHEN and CDR2 SYDVKM come from the germline V gene. The CDR3 spans 12 residues. The CDR3 DNA reads TGTGCCAGCAGTTTAAAATCGGGACGGCAGTACTTC. Translating it yields CASSLKSGRQYF.

The chain has TRBV12-3 or TRBV12-4 and TRBJ1-1; D possibly corresponds to TRBD1 (5 bases). The length of the CDR3 is 13 residues. Trimming removed 2 bases from V and 10 bases from J, with 14 bases in between. CDR3 protein: CASSLSGQIGAFF. CDR3 sequence (DNA): TGTGCCAGCAGTTTATCAGGGCAGATAGGAGCTTTCTTT.

V usage is TRBV28 and J usage is TRBJ1-6; the match to TRBD1 covers 7 bases. V lost 5 bases, J lost 10 bases, and 5 bases stayed unmatched. CDR3 length equals 13 residues. Germline CDR1 and CDR2: MDHEN and SYDVKM. The CDR3 nucleotides are TGTGCCAGCAGTGGGGACAGCGGATCACCCCTCCACTTT. Protein sequence: CASSGDSGSPLHF.

In this sample, this clone turned up once. The V and J genes are TRBV2 and TRBJ1-4; no clear D gene. V shed 3 bases and J shed 1 base, with 6 bases lying between them. The CDR3 sequence is 14 residues long. Looked up from germline, CDR1 is SNHLY and CDR2 is FYNNEI. This CDR3 reads CASSEGLTNEKLFF. DNA of the CDR3: TGTGCCAGCAGTGAGGGGTTAACTAATGAAAAACTGTTTTTT. The full variable domain, in which reference TRBV2 and TRBJ1-4 provide the parts outside the CDR3, is EPEVTQTPSHQVTQMGQEVILRCVPISNHLYFYWYRQILGQKVEFLVSFYNNEISEKSEIFDDQFSVERPDGSNFTLKIRSTKLEDSAMYFCASSEGLTNEKLFFGSGTQLSVL.

The J gene is TRBJ2-7, the V gene TRBV19, with 8 bases that match TRBD1. Looked up from germline, CDR1 is LNHDA and CDR2 is SQIVND (reference sequence). J lost 2 bases, V lost 1 base, and 4 bases had no gene match. CDR3 length: 15 residues. The CDR3 protein is CASSIGDRGPYEQYF. The DNA of the CDR3 is TGTGCCAGTAGTATAGGTGACAGGGGACCCTACGAGCAGTACTTC. The full variable domain, completed using reference TRBV19 and TRBJ2-7, is DGGITQSPKYLFRKEGQNVTLSCEQNLNHDAMYWYRQDPGQGLRLIYYSQIVNDFQKGDIAEGYSVSREKKESFPLTVTSAQKNPTAFYLCASSIGDRGPYEQYFGPGTRLTVT.

The chain carries TRBV28 and TRBJ2-1; 7 bases map to TRBD2. The CDR3 totals 16 residues. Unmatched junction bases numbered 11, after V lost 6 bases and J lost 3 bases. Germline-derived CDR1 and CDR2 are MDHEN and SYDVKM. Written as DNA, the CDR3 is TGTGCCAGCAGCCTTCCTGGCGGGAGTGACTACAATGAGCAGTTCTTC. This encodes CASSLPGGSDYNEQFF.

The V and J genes are TRBV6-4 and TRBJ2-3; the D gene is possibly TRBD1 (5 bases). CDR3 size: 14 residues. The germline V gene encodes CDR1 MRHNA and CDR2 SNTAGT. Trimming left V 6 bases short and J 0 bases short, with 10 bases between. The CDR3 DNA reads TGTGCCAGCAGACCAGGGAATAGCACAGATACGCAGTATTTT. Translation gives CASRPGNSTDTQYF.

The sample holds one count of this clone. CDR3 in amino acids: CASSQPDRDQETQYF. CDR3 in DNA: TGTGCCAGCAGCCAGCCTGACAGGGACCAAGAGACCCAGTACTTC. The chain couples TRBV4-2 to TRBJ2-5, with 7 bases lining up with TRBD1. CDR3 length equals 15 residues. With V trimmed by 3 bases and J by 0 bases, 4 bases remained unmatched. Germline V gives CDR1 LGHNA, CDR2 YNFKEQ.

The gene calls are TRBV6-5 and TRBJ1-6; 10 bases align to TRBD1. This CDR3 has 15 amino acids. Germline CDR1 reads MNHEY; CDR2 reads SVGAGI. J gave up 8 bases and V 6 bases, and 7 bases lay outside the gene matches. CDR3 loop: CASSPDRGGDSPLHF. Written as DNA, the CDR3 is TGTGCCAGCAGCCCGGACAGGGGGGGTGATTCACCCCTCCACTTT.

This chain joins TRBV27 and TRBJ2-3; D is uncertain. V lost 5 bases and J lost 2, with 14 bases in between. CDR3 length: 15 amino acids. Germline CDR1 and CDR2: MNHEY and SMNVEV (reference sequence). CDR3 sequence reads: CASSAPSLYTDTQYF. The CDR3 region has the DNA TGTGCCAGCAGTGCCCCCTCGTTGTACACAGATACGCAGTATTTT.

The chain carries TRBV9 and TRBJ2-2; 9 nucleotides line up with TRBD1. CDR1 and CDR2 from the germline V gene are SGDLS and YYNGEE. The junction had 12 bases not matched to a gene; V was cut back by 4 bases and J by 5 bases. This CDR3 contains 17 residues. CDR3 loop: CASSLRGRDRETGELFF. The CDR3 nucleotides read TGTGCCAGCAGCCTGAGGGGGAGGGACAGGGAAACCGGGGAGCTGTTTTTT.

This chain links TRBV20-1 with TRBJ2-7; 7 bases match TRBD1. Germline lookup yields CDR1 DFQATT and CDR2 SNEGSKA (reference sequence). The CDR3 is 11 residues long. The V gene end was trimmed by 5 bases and the J gene end by 6 bases; junction bases not matched to a gene: 4. The CDR3 bases are TGCAGTGCTTCTTACAGGGGCGAGCAGTACTTC. Amino acids: CSASYRGEQYF.

The rearrangement links TRBV6-2 or TRBV6-3 to TRBJ2-7, with D perhaps matching TRBD1 (6 bases). The length of the CDR3 is 13 residues. Trimming removed 5 bases at V and 3 bases at J, with 11 bases between. Germline V lookup: CDR1 MNHEY, CDR2 SVGEGT. The DNA for the CDR3 is TGTGCCAGCAGTCAGGACAGACGCTACGAGCAGTACTTC. Translating it yields CASSQDRRYEQYF.

This clone was seen just once. The chain uses TRBV5-1 and TRBJ2-5, with 10 bases identical to TRBD1. V trimming: 5 bases; J trimming: 6 bases; junction bases outside the gene matches: 7. The CDR3 length is 14 residues. Germline V gene sequence: CDR1 SGHRS, CDR2 YFSETQ. CDR3 DNA: TGCGCCAGCAGTCAGACAGGGGGCATACAGACCCAGTACTTC. It translates to CASSQTGGIQTQYF.

The V gene is TRBV7-2, the J gene TRBJ2-4, with D tentatively TRBD1 or TRBD2 (5 bases each). From germline, CDR1 is SGHTA and CDR2 FQGNSA. V lost 1 base, J lost 3 bases, and 13 bases lay in between. The CDR3 covers 16 residues. As DNA, the CDR3 is TGTGCCAGCAGCTTAGTTGGGGGATCAAACAAAAACATTCAGTACTTC. Translated: CASSLVGGSNKNIQYF.

Only a few counts were recorded for this clone. This chain uses TRBV18 with TRBJ1-1; the D is unclear. Trimming removed 6 bases from V and 1 base from J, with 6 bases in between. The CDR3 has 12 amino acids. Germline loops: CDR1 KGHSH, CDR2 LQKENI. This CDR3 reads CASSSGNTEAFF. As DNA, the CDR3 is TGTGCCAGCTCTTCAGGGAACACTGAAGCTTTCTTT. The variable domain in full, with the rest retrieved from reference TRBV18 and TRBJ1-1, is NAGVMQNPRHLVRRRGQEARLRCSPMKGHSHVYWYRQLPEEGLKFMVYLQKENIIDESGMPKERFSAEFPKEGPSILRIQQVVRGDSAAYFCASSSGNTEAFFGQGTRLTVV.

The chain has TRBV7-9 and TRBJ2-1; 7 nucleotides agree with TRBD1. The CDR3 is 15 residues long. The junction had 4 bases not matched to a gene; V was cut back by 0 bases and J by 5 bases. Germline V lookup: CDR1 SEHNR, CDR2 FQNEAQ (reference sequence). Here the CDR3 DNA reads TGTGCCAGCAGCTTAGCTGGGACAGTTAACAATGAGCAGTTCTTC. As protein: CASSLAGTVNNEQFF.

This clone has just a few counts. The V and J genes are TRBV9 and TRBJ1-3; D gene ambiguous. Germline V gives CDR1 SGDLS, CDR2 YYNGEE. The CDR3 totals 13 residues. Trimming left V 3 bases short and J 5 bases short, with 9 bases between. CDR3 DNA sequence: TGTGCCAGCAGCGCCGACTCCCGAAACACCATATATTTT. Protein: CASSADSRNTIYF.

This clone was seen more than once but under ten times. The V call is TRBV28, the J call TRBJ1-2, with TRBD1 identical over 7 bases. This CDR3 contains 12 residues. In germline, CDR1 is MDHEN, CDR2 SYDVKM. V trimming: 7 bases; J trimming: 4 bases; junction bases outside the gene matches: 3. The CDR3, as DNA: TGTGCCAGCAATAGACAGGGCTATGGCTACACCTTC. This translates into CASNRQGYGYTF.

The chain uses TRBV7-2 and TRBJ1-2, with D perhaps matching TRBD1 (5 bases). This CDR3 is built from 12 residues. Trimming cost V 4 bases and J 5 bases, with 8 bases left between them. From germline, CDR1 is SGHTA and CDR2 FQGNSA. The CDR3 is CASSSDRYGYTF. CDR3 coding DNA: TGTGCCAGCAGCTCCGACAGATATGGCTACACCTTC.

The chain is built from TRBV19 and TRBJ1-6; 11 nucleotides line up with TRBD1. This CDR3 is 15 amino acids long. The germline V gene has CDR1 LNHDA and CDR2 SQIVND (reference sequence). V trimming: 3 bases; J trimming: 6 bases; junction bases outside the gene matches: 1. The CDR3 bases are TGTGCCAGTAGTATCGGGACAGGGGGTAATTCACCCCTCCACTTT. Amino acid sequence: CASSIGTGGNSPLHF.

Only one count was recorded for this clone. V gene TRBV29-1 combines with J gene TRBJ2-1, with 7 positions matching TRBD2. After removal of 4 bases from V and 6 bases from J, the junction contained 18 bases not matched to a gene. The CDR3 runs to 17 residues. Germline CDR1 and CDR2: SQVTM and ANQGSEA. DNA of the CDR3: TGCAGCGTTGGAGGAGCGGGGCGGGCCCTACCCCTCAATGAGCAGTTCTTC. It codes for CSVGGAGRALPLNEQFF.

This chain joins TRBV9 and TRBJ1-6, with a tentative D call TRBD1 (5 bases). CDR1 SGDLS and CDR2 YYNGEE come from the germline V gene. The CDR3 has 17 residues. V was cut by 4 bases and J by 0 bases, with 14 bases left in between. CDR3 nucleotide sequence: TGTGCCAGCAGCCGAGGGGCAGACAGCTCCTATAATTCACCCCTCCACTTT. Translation gives CASSRGADSSYNSPLHF.

The V and J genes are TRBV21-1 and TRBJ2-1; TRBD2 was called by the table and not checked on the DNA. TRBV21-1 is assigned pseudogene status. The CDR3 loop spans 15 amino acids. The CDR3 DNA reads TGTGCCAGCAGCAAGGAGGGAGGCTCCTACAATGAGCAGTTCTTC. This encodes CASSKEGGSYNEQFF.